Detailed here is one TCR beta chain. These data are taken from a study of beta chain features in type 1 diabetes. Study information: Healthy donors resembled patients in age, gender and cell yields.

Investigators reverse transcribed all isolated RNA, so they sequenced expressed TCRB transcripts. Some 3.4 million reads were obtained on average from naive, central memory and regulatory T cell samples. The repertoire was sequenced with immunoSEQ multiplex PCR; TCRdb's copy has only in-frame clones and lacks some. Seen here are about 240,000 clones, 27% observed once, and the top ten hold 3.5% to 4.5%. The V end lost 3 bases, the J end lost 6 bases, and 18 bases lay between the germline ends. Germline loops: CDR1 GTSNPN, CDR2 SVGIG (reference sequence). This CDR3 is built from 15 residues. The sequenced sample consisted of central memory CD4+ T cells from blood. The rearrangement joins TRBV30 to TRBJ2-1; D ambiguous. This clonotype was sampled from a man aged 30 to 45 in good health. The DNA of the CDR3 is TGTGCCTGGAGGCCCCCCAGAAGCGCCGGCAATGAGCAGTTCTTC. This codes for CAWRPPRSAGNEQFF.